This T cell receptor (beta chain) comes out of a study of blood T cells in healthy people across ages. Points from the study as a whole: Aged donors had fewer naive CD4+ cells and lower diversity than long-lived donors.

The use of a sample-barcoded 5' primer and a J-beta primer mix characterized a second PCR of about 6 to 11 cycles. With 12 random nucleotides, a template-switch adaptor tagged each individual cDNA molecule. TCRdb ran MiXCR on the 5' RACE reads and lists one entry per CDR3 protein. The data show 850,000 to 1,000,000 distinct CDR3 sequences, 51% seen once. The CDR3 consists of 14 residues. Trimming shortened V by 3 bases and J by 7 bases, and 15 bases separated the two germline ends. Germline V gene sequence: CDR1 MNHEY, CDR2 SMNVEV (reference sequence). This clonotype was picked up a small number of times. Its specificity is unknown.

The chain uses TRBV27 and TRBJ2-5; maybe TRBD2 (6 bases). The sequence was collected from a woman aged 55-70 years in good health. The sample was blood. CDR3 loop: CASSLSPRGGTQYF. The CDR3 DNA is TGTGCCAGCAGTTTGAGTCCGAGGGGAGGGACCCAGTACTTC.